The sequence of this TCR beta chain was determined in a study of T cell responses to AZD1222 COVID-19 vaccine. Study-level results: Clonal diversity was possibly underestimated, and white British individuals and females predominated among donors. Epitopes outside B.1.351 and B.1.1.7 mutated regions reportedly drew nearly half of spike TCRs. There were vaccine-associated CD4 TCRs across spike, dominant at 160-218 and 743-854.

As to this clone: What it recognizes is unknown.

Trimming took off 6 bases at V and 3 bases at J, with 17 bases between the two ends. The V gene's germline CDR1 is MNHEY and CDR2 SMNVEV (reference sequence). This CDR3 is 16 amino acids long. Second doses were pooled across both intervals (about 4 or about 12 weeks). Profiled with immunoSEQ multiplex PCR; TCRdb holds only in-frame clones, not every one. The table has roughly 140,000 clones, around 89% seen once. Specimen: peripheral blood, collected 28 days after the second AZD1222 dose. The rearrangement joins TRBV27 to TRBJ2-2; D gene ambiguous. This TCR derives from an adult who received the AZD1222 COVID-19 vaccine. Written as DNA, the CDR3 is TGTGCCAGCAGCGCCCGGCCCCAGGTCTACACCGGGGAGCTGTTTTTT. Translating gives CASSARPQVYTGELFF.